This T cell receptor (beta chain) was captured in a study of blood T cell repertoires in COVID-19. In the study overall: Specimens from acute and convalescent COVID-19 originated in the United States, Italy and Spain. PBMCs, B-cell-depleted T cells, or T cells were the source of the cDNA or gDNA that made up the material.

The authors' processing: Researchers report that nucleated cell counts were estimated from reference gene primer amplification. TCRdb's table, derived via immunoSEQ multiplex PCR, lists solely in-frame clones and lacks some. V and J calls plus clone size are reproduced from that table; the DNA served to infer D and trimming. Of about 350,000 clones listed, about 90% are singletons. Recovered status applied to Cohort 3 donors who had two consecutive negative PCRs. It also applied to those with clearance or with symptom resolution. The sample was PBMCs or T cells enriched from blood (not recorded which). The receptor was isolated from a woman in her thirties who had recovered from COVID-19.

The CDR3 DNA follows: TGTGCCAGCAGCTTAGAATCGGGCAGGGGGAATTCACCCCTCCACTTT. Protein: CASSLESGRGNSPLHF. The rearrangement uses TRBV7-2 and TRBJ1-6, with 7 nucleotides matching TRBD1. The germline V gene encodes CDR1 SGHTA and CDR2 FQGNSA. The V and J ends lost 1 base and 7 bases, in that order; junction bases with no gene match: 7. The CDR3 loop spans 16 amino acids.